This TCR beta chain emerged from a study of blood T cell repertoires in COVID-19. Trimming removed 4 bases at V and 4 bases at J, with 16 bases between. This CDR3 has 15 residues. The V gene's germline CDR1 is KGHSH and CDR2 LQKENI. Source study methods: How many nucleated cells were present was estimated from reference gene primer amplification. The method was immunoSEQ multiplex PCR; TCRdb's version includes in-frame clones alone and lacks a portion of them. V and J calls and clone size are given by that table; D and trimming were obtained from the DNA. The profile shows about 370,000 clones, roughly nine tenths of them singletons.

The chain couples TRBV18 to TRBJ1-2, with D unresolved. The sequencing input was PBMCs or T cells enriched from blood (not recorded which). This TCR was recovered from a woman aged 40 to 49 who had been exposed to COVID-19. The CDR3 region has the DNA TGTGCCAGCTCACTCAACGGGAATTTTTTCTATGGCTACACCTTC. The encoded protein is CASSLNGNFFYGYTF.